This TCR beta chain is from a study of blood T cell repertoires in COVID-19. The wider study: Some COVID-19 samples were acute and others convalescent; all came from the United States, Italy and Spain. Nucleic acid was either cDNA or gDNA, and it came from T cells, B-cell-depleted T cells, or PBMCs.

Germline loops: CDR1 LNHDA, CDR2 SQIVND (reference sequence). The CDR3 has 13 amino acids. The V end lost 0 bases, the J end lost 4 bases, and 7 bases lay between the germline ends. In the study's own analysis: Reference gene primers were amplified, and this amplification served to estimate nucleated cell counts. Assay used: immunoSEQ multiplex PCR; TCRdb lists only in-frame clones, some missing. That table is the source of V, J and clone size, and D and trimming were worked out from the DNA. Among under 250,000 clones listed, around four fifths were seen once. The TCR originated in a woman in her 70s with active or convalescent COVID-19. The chain is built from TRBV19 and TRBJ2-7; D is undetermined. Sample: peripheral blood. Here the CDR3 reads CASSIDSAYEQYF. The CDR3, as DNA: TGTGCCAGTAGTATAGATTCAGCGTACGAGCAGTACTTC.